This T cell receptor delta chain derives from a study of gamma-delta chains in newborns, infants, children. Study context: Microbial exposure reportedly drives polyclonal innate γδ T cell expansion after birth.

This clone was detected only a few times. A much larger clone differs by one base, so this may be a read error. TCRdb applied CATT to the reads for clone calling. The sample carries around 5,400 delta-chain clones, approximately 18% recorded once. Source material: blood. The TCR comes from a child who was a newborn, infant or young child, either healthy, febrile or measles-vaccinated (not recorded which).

The chain's CDR3 is CACGTVPLRGARTDKLIF. The CDR3 DNA reads as TGTGCCTGTGGCACCGTGCCTTTAAGAGGAGCTCGCACCGATAAACTCATCTTT. The chain uses TRDV2 and TRDJ1; D is unresolved. The CDR3 has 18 amino acids. CDR1 is GEAIGNYY, CDR2 EKD, per germline.